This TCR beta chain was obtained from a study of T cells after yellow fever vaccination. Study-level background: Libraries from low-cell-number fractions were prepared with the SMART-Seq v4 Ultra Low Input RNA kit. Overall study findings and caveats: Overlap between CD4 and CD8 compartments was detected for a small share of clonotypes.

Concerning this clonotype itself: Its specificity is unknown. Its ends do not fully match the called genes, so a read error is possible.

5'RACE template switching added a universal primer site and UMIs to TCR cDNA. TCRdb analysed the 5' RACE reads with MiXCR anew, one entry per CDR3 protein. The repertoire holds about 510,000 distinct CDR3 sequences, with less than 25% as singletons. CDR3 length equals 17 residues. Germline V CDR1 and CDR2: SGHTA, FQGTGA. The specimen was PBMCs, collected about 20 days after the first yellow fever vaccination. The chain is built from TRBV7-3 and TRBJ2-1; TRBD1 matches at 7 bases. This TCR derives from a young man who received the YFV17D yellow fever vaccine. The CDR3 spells CASSLTYRTGLQGEQFF. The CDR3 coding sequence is TGTGCCAGCAGCCTAACCTACCGGACAGGTCTTCAGGGTGAGCAGTTCTTC.